These T cell receptor beta chains were read from a single sample in a study of PD-L1 blockade in urothelial cancer. Here immunoSEQ multiplex PCR was the method, and the copy in TCRdb shows in-frame clones only, minus some. The table records around 46,000 clones, roughly four fifths of them present only once. Sequencing used PBMCs, obtained around atezolizumab (anti-PD-L1) treatment. Every receptor here comes from a man in his sixties with urothelial cancer. Each CDR3 is given with its conserved first and last residue. A D gene is named only where the DNA matches it firmly. Rows may omit the clone size; those that give it use once, few, many or a size class.

clone size	J gene	D gene	V gene	CDR3 protein	CDR3 DNA
NA	TRBJ2-7	NA	TRBV5-4	CASSLDRVGYEQYF	TGTGCCAGCAGCTTGGACAGGGTGGGCTACGAGCAGTACTTC
NA	TRBJ2-5	TRBD1	TRBV19	CASSIRPVGGSVETQYF	TGTGCCAGTAGTATTCGGCCCGTAGGGGGCTCCGTGGAGACCCAGTACTTC
NA	TRBJ1-4	NA	TRBV5-4	CASSAGQGLEKLFF	TGTGCCAGCAGTGCAGGTCAGGGTTTGGAAAAACTGTTTTTT
few	TRBJ1-1	NA	TRBV28	CASSLEVYIPVGGMNTEAFF	TGTGCCAGCAGTTTGGAAGTTTATATCCCAGTCGGGGGGATGAACACTGAAGCTTTCTTT
NA	TRBJ2-1	NA	TRBV6-6	CASSYEGWNEQFF	TGTGCCAGCAGTTACGAGGGTTGGAATGAGCAGTTCTTC
few	TRBJ2-1	TRBD2	TRBV30	CAWSGTSGNHNEQFF	TGTGCCTGGAGTGGGACTAGCGGGAACCACAATGAGCAGTTCTTC
NA	TRBJ1-5	TRBD1	TRBV4-2	CASSQDQGQGGQPQHF	TGTGCCAGCAGCCAAGATCAAGGGCAGGGGGGTCAGCCCCAGCATTTT
NA	TRBJ2-7	TRBD2	TRBV5-1	CASSTGTSGVSYEQYF	TGCGCCAGCAGCACTGGGACTAGCGGAGTCTCCTACGAGCAGTACTTC
NA	TRBJ2-2	TRBD2	TRBV5-1	CASSKTTSGSTYTGELFF	TGCGCCAGCAGCAAGACGACTAGCGGGTCGACCTACACCGGGGAGCTGTTTTTT
NA	TRBJ1-1	NA	TRBV6-6	CASSYDAAFF	TGTGCCAGCAGTTACGATGCGGCTTTCTTT
NA	TRBJ2-5	NA	TRBV7-2	CASSLGGVETQYF	TGTGCCAGCAGCTTAGGAGGCGTAGAGACCCAGTACTTC
NA	TRBJ2-1	TRBD2	TRBV7-8	CASKTNGGTSGIDEQFF	TGTGCCAGCAAAACTAACGGGGGGACTAGCGGGATAGATGAGCAGTTCTTC
few	TRBJ2-1	NA	TRBV11-2	CASSLLYPNEQFF	TGTGCCAGCAGCTTACTATACCCCAATGAGCAGTTCTTC
NA	TRBJ1-2	NA	TRBV6-6	CASSSGLLNYGYTF	TGTGCCAGCAGTTCAGGACTCCTTAACTATGGCTACACCTTC
NA	TRBJ2-5	TRBD1	TRBV28	CASTGQGAGEQETQYF	TGTGCCAGCACGGGACAGGGGGCCGGAGAACAAGAGACCCAGTACTTC
NA	TRBJ2-1	TRBD2	TRBV5-1	CASSLDVAGGSYNEQFF	TGCGCCAGCAGCTTGGATGTCGCGGGGGGCTCCTACAATGAGCAGTTCTTC
NA	TRBJ2-1	TRBD1	TRBV2	CASSPDRALNEQFF	TGTGCCAGCAGTCCTGACAGGGCTTTGAATGAGCAGTTCTTC
NA	TRBJ1-1	TRBD1	TRBV11-2	CASSLKQGLGRNTEAFF	TGTGCCAGCAGCTTAAAACAGGGGCTGGGAAGGAACACTGAAGCTTTCTTT
NA	TRBJ2-2	TRBD1	TRBV6-1	CASSGAGGNTGELFF	TGTGCCAGCAGTGGGGCAGGGGGAAACACCGGGGAGCTGTTTTTT
few	TRBJ1-1	NA	TRBV30	CAWLNRNTEAFF	TGTGCCTGGCTAAACAGGAACACTGAAGCTTTCTTT
NA	TRBJ1-2	NA	TRBV30	CAWTNGGYGYTF	TGTGCCTGGACCAACGGGGGCTATGGCTACACCTTC
NA	TRBJ1-5	NA	TRBV7-2	CASGLTNQPQHF	TGTGCCAGCGGGCTTACCAATCAGCCCCAGCATTTT
NA	TRBJ2-2	NA	TRBV4-1	CASSQVGLQTNTGELFF	TGCGCCAGCAGCCAAGTGGGACTGCAAACGAACACCGGGGAGCTGTTTTTT
NA	TRBJ2-1	TRBD2	TRBV15	CATSRRETANEQFF	TGTGCCACCAGCAGGCGGGAGACCGCCAATGAGCAGTTCTTC
NA	TRBJ1-1	NA	TRBV4-1	CASSQERNTEAFF	TGCGCCAGCAGCCAAGAGAGGAACACTGAAGCTTTCTTT
NA	TRBJ1-5	TRBD1	TRBV27	CASSPQGQHNQPQHF	TGTGCCAGCAGTCCTCAGGGACAGCACAATCAGCCCCAGCATTTT
NA	TRBJ2-3	NA	TRBV29-1	CSVPQRGTDTQYF	TGCAGCGTTCCACAACGTGGCACAGATACGCAGTATTTT
once	TRBJ2-3	NA	TRBV18	CASSPNRDTQYF	TGTGCCAGCTCACCAAATAGAGATACGCAGTATTTT
NA	TRBJ2-2	TRBD2	TRBV5-1	CATESSGRGTGELFF	TGCGCCACCGAGTCTAGCGGGAGAGGCACCGGGGAGCTGTTTTTT
NA	TRBJ2-2	NA	TRBV7-2	CASSPIRRENTGELFF	TGTGCCAGCAGCCCCATTCGGCGGGAAAACACCGGGGAGCTGTTTTTT
NA	TRBJ2-7	TRBD1	TRBV28	CASTSPGTGAYEQYF	TGTGCCAGCACCTCACCCGGGACAGGGGCCTACGAGCAGTACTTC
NA	TRBJ2-5	NA	TRBV7-2	CASSRATEETQYF	TGTGCCAGCAGCAGAGCCACTGAAGAGACCCAGTACTTC
NA	TRBJ2-7	NA	TRBV10-3	CAIKEAFEQYF	TGTGCCATCAAGGAAGCGTTCGAGCAGTACTTC
NA	TRBJ1-6	TRBD1	TRBV28	CASSQTGVSSPLHF	TGTGCCAGCAGTCAGACAGGGGTGAGCTCACCCCTCCACTTT
NA	TRBJ2-1	NA	TRBV6-5	CASGDWAAYNEQFF	TGTGCCAGCGGGGACTGGGCCGCCTACAATGAGCAGTTCTTC